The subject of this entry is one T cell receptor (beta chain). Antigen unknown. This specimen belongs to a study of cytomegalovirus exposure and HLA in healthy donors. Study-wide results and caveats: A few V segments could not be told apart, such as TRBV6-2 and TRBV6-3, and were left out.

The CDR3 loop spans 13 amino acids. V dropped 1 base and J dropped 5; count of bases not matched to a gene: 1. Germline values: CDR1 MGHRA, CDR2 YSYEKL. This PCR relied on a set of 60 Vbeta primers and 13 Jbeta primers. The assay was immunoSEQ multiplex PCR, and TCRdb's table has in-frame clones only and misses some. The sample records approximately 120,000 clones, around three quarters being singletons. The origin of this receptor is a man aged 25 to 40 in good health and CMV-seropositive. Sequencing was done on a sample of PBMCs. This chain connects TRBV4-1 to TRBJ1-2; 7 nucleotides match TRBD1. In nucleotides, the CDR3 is TGCGCCAGCAGCCAAGTGACAGGGTATGGCTACACCTTC. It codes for CASSQVTGYGYTF.